One TCR beta chain is described in this entry. Antigen: not known. This may be a read error: a much more frequent sequence differs by one nucleotide. The data originate from a study of T-cell reconstitution after alpha-beta-depleted transplantation in children. The CDR3 has 13 residues. The germline gives CDR1 SQVTM, CDR2 ANQGSEA. A library of TCRbeta sequences, prepared with unique molecular identifiers, was generated. MiXCR, applied by TCRdb to the PCR reads, yields one record per CDR3 protein. The sample contains under 300,000 distinct CDR3 sequences, roughly 10% of which appear only once. Overall study findings and caveats: Fresh T-cell production supplied most of the T-cell counts and diversity seen one year after transplant. Two months or so post-transplant, alpha-beta T cells reportedly derived from several hundred expanded graft clones. High day-60 TCRbeta diversity in some patients came from surviving recipient T cells and thymic progenitors.

V and J are TRBV29-1 and TRBJ1-2; a possible D gene is TRBD1 (5 bases). The sequence derives from a male patient under 10 years old who had a stem cell transplant for chronic granulomatous disease, so the T cells may come from the graft donor. This specimen consisted of peripheral blood, obtained 180 days after TCRalphabeta/CD19-depleted stem cell transplant. The CDR3 loop is CSVENRAATVASF. The CDR3 coding sequence is TGCAGCGTTGAAAACCGGGCGGCGACAGTCGCGTCGTTC.